This T cell receptor (beta chain) came from a study of T cell responses to AZD1222 COVID-19 vaccine. Overall study findings and caveats: White British people made up most donors, females outnumbered males, and clonal diversity was possibly underestimated. Only after the peak T cell response were repertoires sampled.

After removal of 6 bases from V and 5 bases from J, the junction contained 19 bases not matched to a gene. CDR3 length: 18 residues. Germline loops: CDR1 MNHEY, CDR2 SVGEGT. Some clones are missing from TCRdb's copy, which holds only in-frame ones; the method was immunoSEQ multiplex PCR. The table has under 150,000 clones, roughly nine tenths seen once. Researchers grouped second doses given at about 4 or about 12 weeks into one pool. Turning to this clone: Its antigen is as yet unknown.

The V gene is TRBV6-2 or TRBV6-3, the J gene TRBJ2-1; 7 nucleotides agree with TRBD2. The TCR comes from an adult who received the AZD1222 COVID-19 vaccine. Sequenced material: peripheral blood, taken 28 days after the second AZD1222 dose. For the CDR3, the DNA is TGTGCCAGCAGCTCCGGGACTAACCCCGTAGGGTTGCACAATGAGCAGTTCTTC. It yields the protein CASSSGTNPVGLHNEQFF.